Each of the 13 T cell receptor beta chains below was sequenced from the same sample in a study of CD8+CD57+ T cells in acquired aplastic anemia. Using genomic DNA as the template, TCR beta VDJ and CDR3 profiling was carried out. TCRdb re-called the reads with MiXCR, one entry per CDR3 protein. The table records tens of thousands of distinct CDR3 sequences, roughly 69% of them present only once. All sequencing subjects had displayed CD8+CD57+ cell expansion on flow cytometry. Material: sorted CD4+, CD8+, or CD8+CD57+ T cells (not recorded which) from PBMCs. The receptors here all came from a human donor with aplastic anemia.

This chain's CDR3 is CASGLGAGPSYEQYF. The CDR3 DNA reads TGTGCCAGCGGCTTAGGGGCAGGGCCTTCCTACGAGCAGTACTTC. The chain employs TRBV25-1 and TRBJ2-7, with TRBD1 as a possible D gene (5 bases). CDR3 length equals 15 residues. V lost 8 bases and J lost 1, with 18 bases in between. Germline loops: CDR1 MGHDK, CDR2 SYGVNS.

This clonotype was detected a few times. The chain employs TRBV7-2 and TRBJ2-7; no definite D call. The CDR3 runs to 14 residues. Germline values: CDR1 SGHTA, CDR2 FQGNSA. V gave up 1 base and J gave up 0 bases, with 7 bases separating them. As DNA, the CDR3 is TGTGCCAGCAGCTTAGGGCGGTACTCCTACGAGCAGTACTTC. It is translated as CASSLGRYSYEQYF. Drawing the rest from reference TRBV7-2 and TRBJ2-7, the complete variable domain is GAGVSQSPSNKVTEKGKDVELRCDPISGHTALYWYRQSLGQGLEFLIYFQGNSAPDKSGLPSDRFSAERTGGSVSTLTIQRTQQEDSAVYLCASSLGRYSYEQYFGPGTRLTVT.

A few counts support this clonotype. The genes are TRBV27 and TRBJ2-1, with 10 bases matching TRBD1. V shed 0 bases, J shed 4 bases, and the junction held 3 bases outside the gene matches. The germline V gene has CDR1 MNHEY and CDR2 SMNVEV (reference sequence). This CDR3 spans 16 amino acids. CDR3 sequence (DNA): TGTGCCAGCAGTTTATCGAGGACAGGGGGTTACAATGAGCAGTTCTTC. This encodes CASSLSRTGGYNEQFF.

This clonotype was picked up a small number of times. The chain uses TRBV24-1 and TRBJ2-2; perhaps TRBD1 as D (5 bases). Trimming stripped 8 bases from V and 3 bases from J, with 9 bases between. The length of the CDR3 is 13 residues. CDR1 and CDR2 (germline): KGHDR, SFDVKD. As DNA, the CDR3 is TGTGCCACCAACAGCAGGGACACCGGGGAGCTGTTTTTT. This translates into CATNSRDTGELFF.

The chain couples TRBV5-6 to TRBJ2-5; 13 nucleotides line up with TRBD2. V was clipped by 7 bases and J by 2 bases; unmatched bases: 5. CDR1 is SGHDT, CDR2 YYEEEE, per germline. The CDR3 is 15 amino acids. The CDR3 DNA reads as TGTGCCAGCTCACCGGGACTAGCGGGGCAAGAGACCCAGTACTTC. Protein sequence: CASSPGLAGQETQYF.

The chain employs TRBV7-2 and TRBJ1-1, with TRBD1 identical over 8 bases. The CDR3 is 14 amino acids. J gave up 4 bases and V 4 bases, and 5 bases lay outside the gene matches. The germline CDR1 and CDR2 sequences are SGHTA and FQGNSA. CDR3 amino acids: CASSSGGAGTEAFF. The CDR3 bases are TGTGCCAGCAGCTCAGGGGGCGCGGGCACTGAAGCTTTCTTT.

The V call is TRBV19, the J call TRBJ2-7; 11 nucleotides agree with TRBD2. J lost 3 bases, V lost 7 bases, and 5 bases had no gene match. The CDR3 is 14 amino acids. Germline V gives CDR1 LNHDA, CDR2 SQIVND (reference sequence). The CDR3 loop is CASIRTSGLYEQYV. For the CDR3, the DNA is TGTGCCAGTATCAGGACTAGCGGGCTCTACGAGCAGTACGTC.

V gene TRBV7-2 combines with J gene TRBJ2-7; tentatively, D is TRBD1 (5 bases). Germline lookup yields CDR1 SGHTA and CDR2 FQGNSA. The CDR3 sequence is 13 residues long. The V end was cut by 5 bases, the J end by 4 bases, with 12 bases between. CDR3 coding DNA: TGTGCCAGCAGCAAGACAGTTGCATACGAGCAGTACTTC. This sequence encodes CASSKTVAYEQYF.

This clonotype has at least ten counts. J is TRBJ2-7 and V is TRBV29-1, with 7 bases fitting TRBD1. This CDR3 spans 14 amino acids. Germline values: CDR1 SQVTM, CDR2 ANQGSEA. The J segment lost 4 bases and the V segment lost 7 bases, leaving 13 bases of the junction unmatched. For the CDR3, the DNA is TGCAGCGCTCAAACTACAGGGGTAGGGTACGAGCAGTACTTC. Protein product: CSAQTTGVGYEQYF.

V is TRBV2 and J is TRBJ1-1; D gene ambiguous. Germline V CDR1 and CDR2: SNHLY, FYNNEI. The CDR3 extends over 12 amino acids. V was shortened by 4 bases and J by 1 base, with 4 bases between the two germline ends. The CDR3 reads CASSAQNTEAFF. The CDR3 DNA follows: TGTGCCAGCAGTGCGCAGAACACTGAAGCTTTCTTT.

The V gene is TRBV7-8, the J gene TRBJ2-1; no clear D gene. V lost 8 bases, J lost 5 bases, and 10 bases lay in between. This CDR3 is built from 12 residues. The germline gives CDR1 SGHVS, CDR2 FQNEAQ. The CDR3 reads CASSDGNNEQFF. The DNA of the CDR3 is TGTGCCAGCTCAGACGGAAACAATGAGCAGTTCTTC.

The chain employs TRBV9 and TRBJ2-1; no firm D call. Trimming stripped 3 bases from V and 5 bases from J, with 3 bases between. The CDR3 is made up of 11 amino acids. CDR1 and CDR2 from the germline V gene are SGDLS and YYNGEE. The CDR3 reads CASSGHNEQFF. The CDR3 DNA reads as TGTGCCAGCAGCGGTCACAATGAGCAGTTCTTC. The full variable domain, completed using reference TRBV9 and TRBJ2-1, is DSGVTQTPKHLITATGQRVTLRCSPRSGDLSVYWYQQSLDQGLQFLIQYYNGEERAKGNILERFSAQQFPDLHSELNLSSLELGDSALYFCASSGHNEQFFGPGTRLTVL.

The gene calls are TRBV27 and TRBJ1-1; tentatively, D is TRBD1 (6 bases). V gave up 6 bases and J gave up 12 bases, with 17 bases separating them. The CDR3 spans 12 residues. In germline, CDR1 is MNHEY, CDR2 SMNVEV (reference sequence). In DNA form, the CDR3 reads TGTGCCAGCAGCCTAAGCAACAGGGAGACTTTCTTT. Protein sequence: CASSLSNRETFF.